This T cell receptor (beta chain) derives from a study of vaccination and CD4 T cells after COVID-19. At the Johns Hopkins FTIC core, DNA taken from cultured CD4+ T cells was sequenced by way of the Oncomine TCR Beta short-read assay. TCRdb processed the PCR reads anew with MiXCR; each CDR3 protein has one entry. The sample lists some 14,000 distinct CDR3 sequences; 40% to 50% were seen once. As regards this clonotype: Its antigen is not identified.

Treatment reported: roughly 11-day PBMC culture with coronavirus spike peptide pools or control peptides (ViraFEST assay). V lost 3 bases to trimming and J lost 7 bases; unmatched junction nucleotides: 8. There are 15 residues in the CDR3. This chain connects TRBV12-3 or TRBV12-4 to TRBJ1-2; 10 bases map to TRBD1. This TCR was recovered from a human donor who had recovered from COVID-19. The sample taken for sequencing was CD4+ T cells from blood, cultured in vitro. CDR3 nucleotide sequence: TGTGCCAGCAGTTTCGGGACAGGGGTCGTTGGTGGCTACACCTTC. Translated: CASSFGTGVVGGYTF.